These 4 T cell receptor beta chains were all obtained from the same sample, sequenced in a study of CD8 T cells in Susac syndrome. With random hexamers, reverse transcription was performed on about 0.5 to 1 ug of RNA. TCRdb itself ran the immunoSEQ multiplex PCR reads through MiXCR, one entry per CDR3 protein. The table records tens of thousands of distinct CDR3 sequences, 94% of them present only once. Sequenced material: CD8+ T cells from PBMCs. The receptors derive from a human donor with multiple sclerosis.

V usage is TRBV28 and J usage is TRBJ2-1; 7 bases are a match to TRBD1. Per germline, CDR1 MDHEN and CDR2 SYDVKM. After removal of 2 bases from V and 13 bases from J, the junction contained 2 bases not matched to a gene. The CDR3 is made up of 11 amino acids. The CDR3 is CASSLGTDQFF. DNA of the CDR3: TGTGCCAGCAGTTTAGGGACAGATCAGTTCTTC.

The chain joins TRBV20-1 to TRBJ2-3, with D possibly TRBD1 on 6 matching bases. CDR3 length: 15 residues. V lost 6 bases and J lost 5, with 21 bases in between. From germline, CDR1 is DFQATT and CDR2 SNEGSKA (reference sequence). DNA for the CDR3: TGCAGTGCCACTTCTGTGGGAGAAGGGGGAGATACGCAGTATTTT. Protein: CSATSVGEGGDTQYF.

V usage is TRBV27 and J usage is TRBJ1-5; D possibly corresponds to TRBD1 (6 bases). Germline V lookup: CDR1 MNHEY, CDR2 SMNVEV (reference sequence). Trimming stripped 2 bases from V and 4 bases from J, with 15 bases between. CDR3 size: 16 residues. The CDR3 coding sequence is TGTGCCAGCAGTTTAGGTCCAGGGGAAGGAAATCAGCCCCAGCATTTT. Its protein product is CASSLGPGEGNQPQHF.

This chain connects TRBV27 to TRBJ1-5, with 12 bases that match TRBD1. There are 15 residues in the CDR3. Germline CDR1 reads MNHEY; CDR2 reads SMNVEV (reference sequence). Germline trimming cut 5 bases from V and 7 bases from J; bases unmatched to any gene: 6. As DNA, the CDR3 is TGTGCCAGCAGTCCAGGGACAGGGGGCTGGCAGCCCCAGCATTTT. Residues: CASSPGTGGWQPQHF.